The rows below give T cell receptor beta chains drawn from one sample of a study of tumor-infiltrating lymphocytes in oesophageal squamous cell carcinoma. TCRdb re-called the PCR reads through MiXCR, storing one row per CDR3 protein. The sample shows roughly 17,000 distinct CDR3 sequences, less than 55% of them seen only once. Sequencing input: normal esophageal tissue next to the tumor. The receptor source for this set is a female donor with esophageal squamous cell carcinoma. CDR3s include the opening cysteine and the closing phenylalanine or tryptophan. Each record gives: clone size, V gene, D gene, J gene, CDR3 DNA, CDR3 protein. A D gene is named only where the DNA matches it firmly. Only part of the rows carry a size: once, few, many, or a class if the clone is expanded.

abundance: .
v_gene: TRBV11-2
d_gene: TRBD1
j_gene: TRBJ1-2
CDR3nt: TGTGCCAGCAGCTTAGATGGGACAGGGTTCGCGGGCTATGGCTACACCTTC
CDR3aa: CASSLDGTGFAGYGYTF

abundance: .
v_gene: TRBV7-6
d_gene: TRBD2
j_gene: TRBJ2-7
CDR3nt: TGTGCCAGCAGCCAAACCCCGGGACTAGTATTCCACGAGCAGTACTTC
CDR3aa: CASSQTPGLVFHEQYF

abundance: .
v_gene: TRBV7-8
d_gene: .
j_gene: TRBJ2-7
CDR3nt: TGTGCCAGCAGCTTAGGGGGGGTTTCCTACGAGCAGTACTTC
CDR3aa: CASSLGGVSYEQYF

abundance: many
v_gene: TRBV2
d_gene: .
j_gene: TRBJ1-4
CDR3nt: TGTGCCAGCAGTGAAGTGGGGGGACCAACTAATGAAAAACTGTTTTTT
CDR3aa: CASSEVGGPTNEKLFF

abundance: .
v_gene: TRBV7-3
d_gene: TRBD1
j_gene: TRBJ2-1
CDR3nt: TGTGCCAGCAGCTTCGGTGGCCAACGACAGGGTAATGAGCAGTTCTTC
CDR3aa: CASSFGGQRQGNEQFF

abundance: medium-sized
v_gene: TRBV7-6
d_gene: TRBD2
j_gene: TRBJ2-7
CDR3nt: TGTGCCAGCAGCACGGGGGGGGGACCCTACGAGCAGTACTTC
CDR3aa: CASSTGGGPYEQYF

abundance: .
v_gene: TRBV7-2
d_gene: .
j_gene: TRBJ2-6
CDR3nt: .
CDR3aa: CASSVGGALSVLRF

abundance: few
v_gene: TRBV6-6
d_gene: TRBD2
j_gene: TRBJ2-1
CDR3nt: TGTGCCAGCAGTTGGCTAGCGGGAGGCGGTGATGAGCAGTTCTTC
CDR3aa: CASSWLAGGGDEQFF

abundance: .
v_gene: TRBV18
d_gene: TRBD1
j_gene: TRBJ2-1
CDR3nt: TGTGCCAGCTCACAGAACCGGGACAGGTCCTACGAGCAGTTCTTC
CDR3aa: CASSQNRDRSYEQFF

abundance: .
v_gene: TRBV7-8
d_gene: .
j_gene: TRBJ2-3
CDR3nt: TGTGCCAGCAGCGGGGCCGATACGCAGTATTTT
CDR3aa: CASSGADTQYF

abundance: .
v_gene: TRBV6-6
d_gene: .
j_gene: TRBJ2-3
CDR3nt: TGTGCCAGCAGACTTGGGGAAAGTACGCAGTATTTT
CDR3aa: CASRLGESTQYF

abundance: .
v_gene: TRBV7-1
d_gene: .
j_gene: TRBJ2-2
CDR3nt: TGTGCCAGCAGCCCTAAAACTAGTGGTACCGGGGAGCTGTTTTTT
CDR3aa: CASSPKTSGTGELFF

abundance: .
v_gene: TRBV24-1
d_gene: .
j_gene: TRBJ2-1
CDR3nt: TGTGCCACCAGTAAAAGGAGGATTGATGAGCAGTTCTTC
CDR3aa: CATSKRRIDEQFF

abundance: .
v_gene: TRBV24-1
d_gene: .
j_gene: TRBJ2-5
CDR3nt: TGTGCCACGGGACAGTCCTCGGGGGTGGAGACCCAGTACTTC
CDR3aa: CATGQSSGVETQYF

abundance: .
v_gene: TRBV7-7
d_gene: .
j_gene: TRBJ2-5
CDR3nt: TGTGCTAGCAGCATCACTCAGGGGGGAGAGACCCAGTACTTC
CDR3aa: CASSITQGGETQYF

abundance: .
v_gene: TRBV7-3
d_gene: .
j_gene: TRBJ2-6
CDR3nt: TGTGCCAGCAGCCAAGGGTCTGCGAGCTCTGGGGCCAACGTCCTGACTTTC
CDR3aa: CASSQGSASSGANVLTF

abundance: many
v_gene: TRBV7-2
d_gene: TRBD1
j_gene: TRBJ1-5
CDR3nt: TGTGCCAGCAGCCCGCGGACAGGGAGCAATCAGCCCCAGCATTTT
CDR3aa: CASSPRTGSNQPQHF

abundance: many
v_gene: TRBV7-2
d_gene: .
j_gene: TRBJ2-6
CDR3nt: TGTGCCAGCAGCCCGGGACCTGCGAGCTTC
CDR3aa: CASSPGPASF

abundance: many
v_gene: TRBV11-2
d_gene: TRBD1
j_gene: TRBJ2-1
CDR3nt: TGTGCCAGCAGCAAAGACAGGGAAGAGACCCAGTTCTTC
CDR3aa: CASSKDREETQFF

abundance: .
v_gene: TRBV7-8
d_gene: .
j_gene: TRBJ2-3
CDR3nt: TGTGCCAGCAGCTTAGTCGGCGTGATCACAGATACGCAGTATTTT
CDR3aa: CASSLVGVITDTQYF

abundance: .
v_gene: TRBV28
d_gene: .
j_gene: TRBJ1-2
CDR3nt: TGTGCCAGCAGTTCGAGGGCCAGGAGTGGAGGAGGCTACACCTTC
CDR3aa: CASSSRARSGGGYTF

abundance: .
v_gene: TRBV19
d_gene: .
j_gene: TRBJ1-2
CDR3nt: TGTGCCAGTAGTATGTCCGCCAGGGAGTATGGCTACACCTTC
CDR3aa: CASSMSAREYGYTF

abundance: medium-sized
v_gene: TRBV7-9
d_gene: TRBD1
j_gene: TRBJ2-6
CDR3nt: TGTGCCAGCAGTCGACAGGGGGCCGATGGGGCCAACGTCCTGACTTTC
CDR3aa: CASSRQGADGANVLTF

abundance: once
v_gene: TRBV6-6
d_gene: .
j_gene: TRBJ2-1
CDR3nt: TGTGCCAGCAGTCGTTCGCCCGCGGGGAGCTCCTACAATGAGCAGTTCTTC
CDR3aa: CASSRSPAGSSYNEQFF

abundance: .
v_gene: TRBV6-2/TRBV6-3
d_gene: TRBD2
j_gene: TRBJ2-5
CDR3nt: TGTGCCAGCACCTTGGGACTAGCGGTGGAGACCCAGTACTTC
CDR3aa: CASTLGLAVETQYF

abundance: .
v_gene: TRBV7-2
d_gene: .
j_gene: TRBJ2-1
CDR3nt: TGTGCCAGCAGCCCCAAGTTGGGGTCAGGGGCCTACAATGAGCAGTTCTTC
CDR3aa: CASSPKLGSGAYNEQFF

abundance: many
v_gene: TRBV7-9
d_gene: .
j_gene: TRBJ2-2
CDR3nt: TGTGCCAGCAGGCAGGGAAACGGGGAGCTGTTTTTT
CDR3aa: CASRQGNGELFF

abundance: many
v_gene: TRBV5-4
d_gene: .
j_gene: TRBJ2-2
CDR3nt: TGTGCCAGCAGCTTGGCTGGCAGTCACACCGGGGAGCTGTTTTTT
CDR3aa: CASSLAGSHTGELFF

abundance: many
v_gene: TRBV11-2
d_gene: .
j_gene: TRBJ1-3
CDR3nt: TGTGCCAGCAGCACAACGACAGGAGCTGGAAACACCATATATTTT
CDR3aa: CASSTTTGAGNTIYF

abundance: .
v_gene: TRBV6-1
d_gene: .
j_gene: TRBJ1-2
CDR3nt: TGTGCCAGCAGTGTGGCGGGGGAAATACATGGCTACACCTTC
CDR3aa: CASSVAGEIHGYTF

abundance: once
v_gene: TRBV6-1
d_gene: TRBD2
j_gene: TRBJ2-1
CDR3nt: TGTGCCAGCAGTGAAAACCCTACTAGCGCACTCTTC
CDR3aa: CASSENPTSALF

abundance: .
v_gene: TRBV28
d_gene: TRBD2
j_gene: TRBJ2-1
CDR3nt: TGTGCCAGCAGTGCCCCCCCTGGGACTAGCGCCTCATCCTACAATGAGCAGTTCTTC
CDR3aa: CASSAPPGTSASSYNEQFF

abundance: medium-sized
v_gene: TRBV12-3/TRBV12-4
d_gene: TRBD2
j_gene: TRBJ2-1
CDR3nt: TGTGCCAGCAGAGCAACTAGCGGGAGATACAATGAGCAGTTCTTC
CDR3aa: CASRATSGRYNEQFF

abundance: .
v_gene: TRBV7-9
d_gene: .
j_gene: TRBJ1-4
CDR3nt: TGTGCCAGCAGCTCAGCCCGGGAAGGGTTGAATGAAAAACTGTTTTTT
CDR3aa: CASSSAREGLNEKLFF

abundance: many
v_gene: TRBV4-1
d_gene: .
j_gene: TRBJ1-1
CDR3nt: TGCGCCAGCAGCCCCCTAAGCCCGAACACTGAAGCTTTCTTT
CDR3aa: CASSPLSPNTEAFF

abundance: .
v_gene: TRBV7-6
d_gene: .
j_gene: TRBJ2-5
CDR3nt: TGTGCTAGCAGCTTAACCCGAGGGGAGACCCAGTACTTC
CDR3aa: CASSLTRGETQYF

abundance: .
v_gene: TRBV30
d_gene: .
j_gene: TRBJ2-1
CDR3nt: TGTGCCTGGGACCATGCGCACCAGGGGAATGAGCAGTTCTTC
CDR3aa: CAWDHAHQGNEQFF

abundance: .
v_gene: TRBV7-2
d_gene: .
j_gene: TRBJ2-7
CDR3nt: TGTGCCAGCAGCTTAGCGGGAGTTGTCGAGCAGTACTTC
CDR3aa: CASSLAGVVEQYF

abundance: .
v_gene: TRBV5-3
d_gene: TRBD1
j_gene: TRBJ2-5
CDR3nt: TGTGCCAGCAGCTTGGACAGGGTTGTAGAGACCCAGTACTTC
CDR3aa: CASSLDRVVETQYF

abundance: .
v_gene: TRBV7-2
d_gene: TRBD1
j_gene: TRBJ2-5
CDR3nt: TGTGCCAGCAGCATGGGACAGGGGTTTCGAGAGACCCAGTACTTC
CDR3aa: CASSMGQGFRETQYF

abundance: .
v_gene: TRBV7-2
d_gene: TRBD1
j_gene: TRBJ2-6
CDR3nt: TGTGCCAGCAGCCCACAGGGGCCGAGCTCTGGGGCCAACGTCCTGACTTTC
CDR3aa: CASSPQGPSSGANVLTF

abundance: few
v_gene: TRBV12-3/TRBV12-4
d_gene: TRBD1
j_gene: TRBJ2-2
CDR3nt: TGTGCCAGCAGTTTAAATGCCGGGACAGGGAAAGCCGGGGAGCTGTTTTTT
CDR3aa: CASSLNAGTGKAGELFF

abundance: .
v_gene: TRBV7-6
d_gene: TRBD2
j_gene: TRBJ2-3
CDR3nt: TGTGCTAGCAGCAAGACTAGCGGGGAATCAGATACGCAGTATTTT
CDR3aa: CASSKTSGESDTQYF

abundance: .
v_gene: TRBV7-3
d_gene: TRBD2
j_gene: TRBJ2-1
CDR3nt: TGTGCCAGCAGCTTACAAGCGGGGGGTGGTGAGCAGTTCTTC
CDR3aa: CASSLQAGGGEQFF

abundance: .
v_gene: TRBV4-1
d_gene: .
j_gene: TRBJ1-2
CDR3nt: TGCGCCAGCAGCCACAGACAGTACTATGGCTACACCTTC
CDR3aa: CASSHRQYYGYTF

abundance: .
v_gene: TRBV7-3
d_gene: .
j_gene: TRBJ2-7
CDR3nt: TGTGCCAGCAGCTTAACTCATGGCCCCTACGAGCAGTACTTC
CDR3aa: CASSLTHGPYEQYF

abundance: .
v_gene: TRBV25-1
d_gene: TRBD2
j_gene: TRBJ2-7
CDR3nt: TGTGCCAGCAGTGAACCTGGACTAGCGGGCTACGAGCAGTACTTC
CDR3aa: CASSEPGLAGYEQYF

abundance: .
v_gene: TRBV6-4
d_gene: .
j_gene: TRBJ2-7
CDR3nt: TGTGCCAGCAGTTACGACGCTTCCTCCTACGAGCAGTACTTC
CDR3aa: CASSYDASSYEQYF

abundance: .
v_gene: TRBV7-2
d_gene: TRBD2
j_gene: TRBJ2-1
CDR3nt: TGTGCCAGCAGCCCTAGGGTACAATCATTAGCGGGGGGGCAGTACAATGAGCAGTTCTTC
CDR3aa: CASSPRVQSLAGGQYNEQFF

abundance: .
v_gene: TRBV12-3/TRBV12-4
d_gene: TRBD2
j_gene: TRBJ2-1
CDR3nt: TGTGCCAGCAGTCTAAGGACTAGCGGAGACAATGAGCAGTTCTTC
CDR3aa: CASSLRTSGDNEQFF

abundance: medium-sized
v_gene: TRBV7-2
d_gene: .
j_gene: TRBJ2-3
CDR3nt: TGTGCCAGCAGCTTAGTGGGACGCACAGATACGCAGTATTTT
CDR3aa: CASSLVGRTDTQYF

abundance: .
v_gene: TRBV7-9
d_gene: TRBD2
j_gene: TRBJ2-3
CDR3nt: TGTGCCAGCAGCTTGGGACTAGCGGACACAGATACGCAGTATTTT
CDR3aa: CASSLGLADTDTQYF

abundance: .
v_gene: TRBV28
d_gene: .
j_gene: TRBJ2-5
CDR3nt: TGTGCCAGCAGCCAGCCAAGGGGGCAAGAGACCCAGTACTTC
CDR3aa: CASSQPRGQETQYF

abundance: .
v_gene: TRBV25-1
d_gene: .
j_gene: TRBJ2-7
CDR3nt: TGTGCCAGCAGTGGAGGGGCCCAGCTCGACAATGAGCAGTACTTC
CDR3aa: CASSGGAQLDNEQYF